These 4 T cell receptor beta chains were all obtained from the same sample, sequenced in a study of blood T cell repertoires in COVID-19. Measured with immunoSEQ multiplex PCR; TCRdb has only the in-frame clones, and not every one. Altogether approximately 50,000 clones are present, roughly 88% being singletons, with the ten largest covering roughly 14%. Sequenced sample: peripheral blood. These receptors originate from a human donor in a cohort sampled during active COVID-19.

CDR3 residues: CASSPRTAGGAGEQFF. The CDR3 DNA follows: TGTGCCAGCAGCCCCAGGACGGCGGGAGGGGCAGGTGAGCAGTTCTTC. The chain employs TRBV9 and TRBJ2-1; 9 bases line up with TRBD2. From germline, CDR1 is SGDLS and CDR2 YYNGEE. V dropped 4 bases and J dropped 9; count of bases not matched to a gene: 14. This CDR3 has 16 amino acids.

This chain joins TRBV5-1 and TRBJ2-5; TRBD2 agrees at 13 bases. Germline CDR1 reads SGHRS; CDR2 reads YFSETQ. This CDR3 comprises 17 residues. V shed 3 bases and J 2 bases; nucleotides not matched to a gene: 7. The CDR3 loop reads CASSSKLAGGPQETQYF. Here the CDR3 DNA reads TGCGCCAGCAGCTCCAAACTAGCGGGAGGGCCGCAAGAGACCCAGTACTTC.

The chain couples TRBV4-3 to TRBJ1-2; possible D gene TRBD1, 5 bases. This CDR3 is 16 amino acids long. V dropped 0 bases and J dropped 6 bases, with 17 bases sitting between them. The V gene's germline CDR1 is LGHNA and CDR2 YSLEER. CDR3 nucleotide sequence: TGCGCCAGCAGCCAAGATCGGCATCAGGGTAGGGATGGCTACACCTTC. This encodes CASSQDRHQGRDGYTF.

This chain links TRBV29-1 with TRBJ2-1; 7 nucleotides line up with TRBD1. V was clipped by 1 base and J by 6 bases; unmatched bases: 6. Germline V gene sequence: CDR1 SQVTM, CDR2 ANQGSEA. The CDR3 extends over 14 amino acids. CDR3 residues: CSVEGNRGSNEQFF. CDR3 in DNA: TGCAGCGTTGAAGGTAACAGGGGTAGCAATGAGCAGTTCTTC.